This T cell receptor (beta chain) originates from a study of shared clonotypes between healthy human individuals (TCRdb year 2020). For the study in its entirety: A few men and a couple of women, aged 18 to 49 years, made up the cohort. Different laboratories and diverse techniques were used to prepare libraries and sequence TCR repertoires, to increase sequencing depth and limit assay-specific biases. Between about 0.85 and 8.9 billion PBMCs per donor were obtained by leukapheresis. For each donor, three plates each were used for CD4 naive and CD4 memory, two plates were used for CD8 naive, and one plate was used for CD8 memory. The study deeply sequenced blood TCR repertoires of roughly five healthy adults to estimate repertoire size and the extent of clonotype sharing between individuals. The research as a whole found: Sharing across several donors was observed for around 5% of naive CD4, 3% to 4% of naive CD8, 2.3% of memory CD4, and over 0.3% of memory CD8 clonotypes. Pairwise subsampling led to the expectation that sequencing depth would affect the degree of clonotype sharing among donors. Compared with non-shared clonotypes, the clonotypes found in all four sorted-subset donors had higher generation probabilities. Sampling was restricted to blood, and TCR repertoires in tissue are likely to differ from TCR repertoires in blood. The small number of donors limited the genetic and exposure-history diversity represented. Rarefaction of sorted-subset datasets indicated incomplete sequencing despite the large sequencing depth. Naive subsets generally had larger estimated clonotype richness than memory subsets did.

This clone came up a few times. The target of this receptor is not known. No base quality values were provided; no much bigger clone lies one nucleotide off. The donors were healthy, HIV-negative adults who had no recently reported acute infections or vaccinations. All donors were Caucasian adults living in Nashville, Tennessee, USA. CD8 memory samples consisted of magnetically selected CD45RO+ cells combined with CCR7-negative CD45RA+ effector memory (TemRA) cells. After blood collection by leukapheresis, PBMCs were isolated using Ficoll-Histopaque density gradient centrifugation and then cryopreserved in the vapor phase of liquid nitrogen. Purity and quantity of every magnetically sorted T cell population were checked by analytical flow cytometry. From each sorted fraction, genomic DNA was isolated and quantified by UV absorbance on a Nanodrop 2000c. Using the deep immunoSEQ assay, TCR CDR3 regions were amplified from genomic DNA by multiplex PCR. Genomic DNA extracted from each cell subset was distributed evenly over all wells of several immunoSEQ 96-well plates, and each plate served as one replicate. Each replicate PCR for sorted subsets received about 200 ng genomic DNA, equal to about 30,000 T cell genomes. Purified libraries were quantified with a Qubit 3.0 fluorometer, sized on a Bioanalyzer 2100, and re-quantified with the KAPA Library Quantification kit. A separate single-read 150-cycle Illumina NextSeq 550 flow cell was used to sequence each immunoSEQ 96-well plate. From the authors' description of their analysis: Because the immunoSEQ output included only junctional sequences and no quality scores, the filtering could not be the same as the filtering used for full-length reads. Sequences were annotated with PyIR, a Python wrapper for IgBLAST v1.9, and V/J genes and CDR3 were assigned using IMGT germline references. Reads were filtered out if the reads had weak V/J assignments (E-value above 1e-6), no CDR3, stop codons, out-of-frame junctions, or ambiguous translated residues. V3J clonotypes were defined by identical inferred V gene, J gene, and CDR3 amino acid sequence. The percentage overlap between two repertoires was calculated by dividing the number of shared unique clonotypes by the size of the smaller repertoire. Three approaches were used to assess repertoire richness: RTK rarefaction, the Chao1 estimator, and Recon v2.1 estimates of unobserved clonotypes. Generation probabilities were computed with OLGA for all TCRbeta clonotypes obtained by the gDNA method from several donors. TCRdb carries this immuneACCESS record with in-frame sequences only. Its versions omit some clonotypes, under half of them owing to an unresolved V gene in the studies checked, with the rest unexplained. V and J calls and clone size are given by that table; D and trimming were obtained from the DNA. The sample contains around 690,000 clones, 90% of them found a single time. The ten largest clones take up less than 40% of the sample.

The junction shows trimming of 2 bases on V and 3 bases on J, plus 23 bases between the germline ends. Looking up the germline V gene yields CDR1 SGHDT and CDR2 YYEEEE. From the cysteine through the phenylalanine, the CDR3 covers 19 amino acids. Only CDR3 DNA is held: 57 bases, read in frame from base 1. The sample taken for sequencing was memory CD8+ T cells from PBMCs. What the cell subset or site label conveys for this sample: CD45RO+ cells pooled with CCR7-negative TemRA cells. The origin of this receptor is a man aged 18-30 years in good health. Some clones in this sample may be carry-over from other donors' samples. The rearrangement combines TRBV5-6 with TRBJ2-2; a tentative D call is TRBD1 (6 bases match). The CDR3 reads as follows: CASSFLVGLGTTYTGELFF. The base sequence is TGTGCCAGCAGCTTTTTGGTGGGTTTGGGGACAACTTACACCGGGGAGCTGTTTTTT.